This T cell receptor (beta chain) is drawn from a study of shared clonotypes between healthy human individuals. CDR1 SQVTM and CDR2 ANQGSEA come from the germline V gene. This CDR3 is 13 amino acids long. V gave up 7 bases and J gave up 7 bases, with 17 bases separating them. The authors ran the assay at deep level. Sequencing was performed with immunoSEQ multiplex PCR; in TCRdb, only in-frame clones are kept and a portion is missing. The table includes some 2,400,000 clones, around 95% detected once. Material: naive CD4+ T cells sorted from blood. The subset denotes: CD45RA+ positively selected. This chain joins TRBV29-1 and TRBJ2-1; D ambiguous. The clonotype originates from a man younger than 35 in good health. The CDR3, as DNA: TGCAGCGATTCGGTTGTACTGGGAAATGAGCAGTTCTTC. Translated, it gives CSDSVVLGNEQFF.